The next 21 T cell receptor beta chains were all read from a single sample in a study of blood T cell repertoires in COVID-19. The protocol was immunoSEQ multiplex PCR, while the TCRdb copy is restricted to in-frame clones and leaves out a portion. The repertoire includes about 210,000 clones, about nine tenths of them detected once, and about 4.8% sits in the top ten. The sequenced sample consisted of peripheral blood. The receptors stem from a woman aged 40-49 years with acute or convalescent COVID-19.

The V and J genes are TRBV7-2 and TRBJ2-3; 7 bases fit TRBD2. After removal of 2 bases from V and 4 bases from J, the junction contained 6 bases not matched to a gene. CDR3 size: 15 residues. CDR1 is SGHTA and CDR2 is FQGNSA in the germline V gene. CDR3 sequence: CASSLRGGSADTQYF. Here the CDR3 DNA reads TGTGCCAGCAGCTTACGCGGGGGTTCTGCAGATACGCAGTATTTT.

This chain connects TRBV24-1 to TRBJ2-1, with D possibly matching TRBD2 (5 bases). The CDR3 contains 16 residues. The V gene's germline CDR1 is KGHDR and CDR2 SFDVKD. The germline V and J ends were trimmed by 4 bases and 0 bases, with 12 bases remaining between them. The CDR3 DNA reads TGTGCCACCAGTGACGGACCTAGCATCTCCTACAATGAGCAGTTCTTC. This encodes CATSDGPSISYNEQFF.

This chain links TRBV6-2 or TRBV6-3 with TRBJ1-5; 7 nucleotides agree with TRBD1. The CDR3 contains 15 residues. The V segment lost 2 bases and the J segment 3 bases; nucleotides outside the gene matches: 4. Germline V gives CDR1 MNHEY, CDR2 SVGEGT. CDR3 DNA sequence: TGTGCCAGCAGTTACGGAGACAGGGACAATCAGCCCCAGCATTTT. It translates to CASSYGDRDNQPQHF.

J is TRBJ1-2 and V is TRBV2, with 7 bases lining up with TRBD1. Losses at the gene ends were 4 bases for V and 4 bases for J; bases not matched to a gene: 9. The V gene's germline CDR1 is SNHLY and CDR2 FYNNEI. This CDR3 contains 15 residues. CDR3 protein: CASSGVGRDSYGYTF. For the CDR3, the DNA is TGTGCCAGCAGTGGGGTGGGCCGGGACAGCTATGGCTACACCTTC.

The chain employs TRBV9 and TRBJ2-5; the D is unclear. Germline V CDR1 and CDR2: SGDLS, YYNGEE. CDR3 length: 14 residues. Trimming left V 0 bases short and J 2 bases short, with 8 bases between. The CDR3 bases are TGTGCCAGCAGCGTAGGGCCCTCACAAGAGACCCAGTACTTC. Translated, it gives CASSVGPSQETQYF.

In regard to this clone: The junction and the germline gene differ at one end; a read error may be behind it. The V gene is TRBV9, the J gene TRBJ1-4; 7 nucleotides agree with TRBD1. Germline V lookup: CDR1 SGDLS, CDR2 YYNGEE. This CDR3 comprises 15 residues. The CDR3 coding sequence is TGTGCCAGCAGCGTTTCCGGGACAGCTAAAGAAAAACTGTTTTTT. It is translated as CASSVSGTAKEKLFF.

The V gene is TRBV5-4, the J gene TRBJ2-3; TRBD1 is a possible D gene (6 bases). Trimming left V 4 bases short and J 3 bases short, with 12 bases between. The CDR3 loop spans 14 amino acids. Germline V gene data show CDR1 as SGHNT and CDR2 as YYREEE (reference sequence). The CDR3 sequence is CASSHPGETDTQYF. CDR3 nucleotides: TGTGCCAGCAGCCACCCAGGGGAGACAGATACGCAGTATTTT. The variable domain in full, with the rest retrieved from reference TRBV5-4 and TRBJ2-3, is ETGVTQSPTHLIKTRGQQVTLRCSSQSGHNTVSWYQQALGQGPQFIFQYYREEENGRGNFPPRFSGLQFPNYSSELNVNALELDDSALYLCASSHPGETDTQYFGPGTRLTVL.

V usage is TRBV10-1 and J usage is TRBJ1-1; D gene ambiguous. The ends were cut back, 3 bases at V and 4 bases at J, with 12 bases in the middle. Germline lookup yields CDR1 WNHNN and CDR2 SYGVQD (reference sequence). The length of the CDR3 is 14 residues. The CDR3 spells CASSESQIGTEAFF. The CDR3 DNA is TGCGCCAGCAGTGAATCCCAAATCGGCACTGAAGCTTTCTTT.

The chain couples TRBV3-1 (or the pseudogene TRBV3-2) to TRBJ1-3; D gene unclear. This CDR3 is built from 18 residues. Germline V gives CDR1 LGHDT, CDR2 YNNKEL (reference sequence). V dropped 4 bases and J dropped 0 bases, with 19 bases sitting between them. The CDR3 DNA reads TGTGCCAGCAGCCCCCGACGGGAAGTCGGGCACTCTGGAAACACCATATATTTT. Its translation is CASSPRREVGHSGNTIYF.

This clone was recorded a few times. V usage is TRBV4-2 and J usage is TRBJ2-2, with D tentatively TRBD2 (6 bases). Trimming cost V 1 base and J 1 base, with 7 bases left between them. The germline gives CDR1 LGHNA, CDR2 YNFKEQ. The CDR3 is 15 residues long. The CDR3 sequence is CASSQAGGNTGELFF. The DNA for the CDR3 is TGTGCCAGCAGCCAAGCCGGGGGGAACACCGGGGAGCTGTTTTTT.

This clone was seen only once. The chain recombines TRBV5-4 with TRBJ1-2, with a tentative D call TRBD1 (6 bases). CDR1 is SGHNT and CDR2 is YYREEE in the germline V gene (reference sequence). With 4 bases removed from V and 3 bases from J, the gap between germline ends came to 13 bases. CDR3 size: 14 residues. The CDR3: CASSQGTFYYGYTF. CDR3 nucleotide sequence: TGTGCCAGCAGCCAGGGGACCTTTTACTATGGCTACACCTTC.

This chain links TRBV11-3 with TRBJ1-5; unclear D gene. CDR1 is SGHNT and CDR2 is YENEEA in the germline V gene. This CDR3 contains 15 residues. The V end lost 7 bases, the J end lost 0 bases, and 13 bases lay between the germline ends. This CDR3 reads CASKPVQYSNQPQHF. As DNA, the CDR3 is TGTGCCAGCAAACCAGTACAGTATAGCAATCAGCCCCAGCATTTT.

This clone was counted between two and nine times. The sample carries other DNA sequences with the same CDR3. The chain links TRBV18 to TRBJ1-5; TRBD1 might be the D (6 bases). This CDR3 region has 13 residues. The germline V and J ends were trimmed by 3 bases and 7 bases, with 10 bases remaining between them. Germline lookup yields CDR1 KGHSH and CDR2 LQKENI. CDR3 in amino acids: CASSPTGNQPQHF. In DNA, the CDR3 is TGTGCCAGCTCACCTACAGGGAACCAGCCCCAGCATTTT.

The genes are TRBV19 and TRBJ1-3; D is uncertain. The CDR3 contains 11 residues. Trimming removed 10 bases at V and 7 bases at J, with 11 bases between. Germline values: CDR1 LNHDA, CDR2 SQIVND (reference sequence). The CDR3 coding sequence is TGTGCCACCAGACCCGGGAACACCATATATTTT. Amino acid sequence: CATRPGNTIYF.

The chain is built from TRBV5-4 and TRBJ1-4; a possible D gene is TRBD1 (6 bases). Trimming left V 4 bases short and J 1 base short, with 11 bases between. Germline CDR1 SGHNT, CDR2 YYREEE (reference sequence). The CDR3 is 15 residues long. CDR3 in DNA: TGTGCCAGCAGCCTACAGGGTAGAACTAATGAAAAACTGTTTTTT. This encodes CASSLQGRTNEKLFF.

The genes are TRBV3-1 (or the pseudogene TRBV3-2) and TRBJ2-2; 7 bases line up with TRBD2. The CDR3 has 16 residues. Germline lookup yields CDR1 LGHDT and CDR2 YNNKEL (reference sequence). The ends lost 0 bases at V and 5 bases at J; junction bases unmatched: 6. This CDR3 reads CASSQEIGRGTGELFF. The CDR3 nucleotides are TGTGCCAGCAGCCAAGAGATAGGGAGGGGAACCGGGGAGCTGTTTTTT.

The chain joins TRBV12-5 to TRBJ1-3, with D possibly matching TRBD1 (6 bases). CDR1 is LGHNT, CDR2 FRNRAP, per germline. Trimming removed 2 bases from V and 2 bases from J, with 13 bases in between. The CDR3 loop spans 16 amino acids. This CDR3 reads CASGLQGRGAGNTIYF. Here the CDR3 DNA reads TGTGCTAGTGGTTTGCAGGGGCGTGGGGCTGGAAACACCATATATTTT.

The chain recombines TRBV24-1 with TRBJ2-1, with D possibly being TRBD1 (5 bases). This CDR3 contains 16 residues. The ends were cut back, 2 bases at V and 7 bases at J, with 17 bases in the middle. From germline, CDR1 is KGHDR and CDR2 SFDVKD. The CDR3 DNA follows: TGTGCCACCAGTGATTCCAGCAAGCCAAGGGGTAATGAGCAGTTCTTC. This sequence encodes CATSDSSKPRGNEQFF.

The rearrangement joins TRBV5-1 to TRBJ2-2; 7 nucleotides match TRBD1. The CDR3 totals 13 residues. Germline CDR1 SGHRS, CDR2 YFSETQ. Trimming removed 7 bases from V and 3 bases from J; junction bases left unmatched: 3. This CDR3 is CASLTGDTGELFF. In DNA form, the CDR3 reads TGCGCCAGCCTTACAGGGGACACCGGGGAGCTGTTTTTT. The whole variable domain, remainder taken from reference TRBV5-1 and TRBJ2-2, is KAGVTQTPRYLIKTRGQQVTLSCSPISGHRSVSWYQQTPGQGLQFLFEYFSETQRNKGNFPGRFSGRQFSNSRSEMNVSTLELGDSALYLCASLTGDTGELFFGEGSRLTVL.

V gene TRBV7-2 combines with J gene TRBJ1-1, with D possibly matching TRBD1 (5 bases). The CDR3 has 16 residues. V was cut by 3 bases and J by 1 base, with 15 bases left in between. Per the germline V gene, CDR1 is SGHTA and CDR2 is FQGNSA. CDR3 in amino acids: CASSLGEGFGNTEAFF. The DNA of the CDR3 is TGTGCCAGCAGCTTGGGGGAGGGGTTTGGGAACACTGAAGCTTTCTTT.

This clone was counted a few times. The rearrangement joins TRBV29-1 to TRBJ2-4; TRBD2 aligns across 10 bases. CDR1 is SQVTM, CDR2 ANQGSEA, per germline. The V and J ends lost 5 bases and 3 bases, in that order; junction bases with no gene match: 4. The CDR3 is 14 amino acids. The CDR3 DNA reads as TGCAGCGTTTCTTCTAGCGGGGGCAAAAACATTCAGTACTTC. It translates to CSVSSSGGKNIQYF.